A single sample gave rise to the 16 T cell receptor beta chains below, sequenced in a study of CD8 T cells in ankylosing spondylitis. Each CDR3 protein is one row after TCRdb ran MiXCR on the 5' RACE reads. The sample contains a few hundred thousand distinct CDR3 sequences, roughly 10% of which appear only once. Input material: blood, either unsorted or a sorted T cell fraction (not recorded which). The receptors stem from a male donor with ankylosing spondylitis or in good health (not recorded which).

This clonotype was counted ten times or more. The rearrangement joins TRBV12-3 or TRBV12-4 to TRBJ1-5; D is undetermined. CDR3 length: 17 amino acids. The V gene lost 4 bases and the J gene lost 2 bases, with 18 bases spanning the gap. The CDR3 spells CASSSKGTHRGNQPQHF. DNA of the CDR3: TGTGCCAGCAGTTCAAAGGGAACCCACCGGGGCAATCAGCCCCAGCATTTT.

This clonotype was counted at least ten times. The chain joins TRBV4-1 to TRBJ2-1; no clear D gene. Trimming removed 1 base from V and 4 bases from J, with 8 bases in between. The CDR3 length is 14 residues. The V gene's germline CDR1 is MGHRA and CDR2 YSYEKL. CDR3 sequence (DNA): TGCGCCAGCAGCCAAGTGGGCAGATACAATGAGCAGTTCTTC. Its translation is CASSQVGRYNEQFF.

The rearrangement uses TRBV5-1 and TRBJ2-5; D may be TRBD2 (6 bases). The germline gives CDR1 SGHRS, CDR2 YFSETQ. This CDR3 has 15 amino acids. V gave up 2 bases and J gave up 3 bases, with 14 bases separating them. CDR3 region: CASSFGRTGEETQYF. DNA of the CDR3: TGCGCCAGCAGCTTTGGTAGGACGGGAGAAGAGACCCAGTACTTC.

This clonotype was counted only a few times. The rearrangement links TRBV29-1 to TRBJ2-2; D is ambiguous. Germline CDR1 is SQVTM and CDR2 is ANQGSEA. CDR3 length: 13 residues. V lost 0 bases, J lost 3 bases, and 5 bases lay in between. The CDR3, as DNA: TGCAGCGTTGAAGATCGGGACACCGGGGAGCTGTTTTTT. Amino acids: CSVEDRDTGELFF.

This clonotype was picked up many times. V usage is TRBV5-4 and J usage is TRBJ2-2; D remains ambiguous. With 5 bases removed from V and 1 base from J, the gap between germline ends came to 6 bases. Germline assignment: CDR1 SGHNT and CDR2 YYREEE (reference sequence). This CDR3 comprises 13 residues. The CDR3 DNA sequence: TGTGCCAGCAGGGGCCAGAACACCGGGGAGCTGTTTTTT. Protein: CASRGQNTGELFF.

This clonotype was counted at least ten times. The rearrangement uses TRBV5-1 and TRBJ1-2; TRBD1 matches at 8 bases. Looked up from germline, CDR1 is SGHRS and CDR2 is YFSETQ. Trimming took 2 bases from V and 2 from J; bases not matched to a gene: 5. CDR3 size: 15 residues. This CDR3 reads CASSFGQGPNYGYTF. CDR3 nucleotide sequence: TGCGCCAGCAGCTTTGGACAGGGCCCAAACTATGGCTACACCTTC.

V usage is TRBV18 and J usage is TRBJ2-7, with a weak D call TRBD1 (6 bases). Germline CDR1 reads KGHSH; CDR2 reads LQKENI. V lost 2 bases to trimming and J lost 1 base, with 9 bases between them. The CDR3 has 14 amino acids. The DNA for the CDR3 is TGTGCCAGCTCACCAGAAAGGGGGTCCTACGAGCAGTACTTC. Amino acids: CASSPERGSYEQYF.

This clonotype was counted at least ten times. This rearrangement joins TRBV29-1 to TRBJ2-7; 7 bases match TRBD1. Germline V lookup: CDR1 SQVTM, CDR2 ANQGSEA. The CDR3 loop spans 12 amino acids. In DNA form, the CDR3 reads TGCAGGAGACAGGGAAGGACCTACGAGCAGTACTTC. It is translated as CRRQGRTYEQYF.

This clonotype appeared many times. V usage is TRBV10-3 and J usage is TRBJ2-1, with D perhaps TRBD1 or TRBD2 (5 bases each). The germline gives CDR1 ENHRY, CDR2 SYGVKD. Trimming took 0 bases from V and 0 from J, leaving 6 bases between them. There are 15 residues in the CDR3. DNA of the CDR3: TGTGCCATCAGTGAGTCGGGGGACTCCTACAATGAGCAGTTCTTC. Amino acid sequence: CAISESGDSYNEQFF.

There are many counts of this clonotype. This chain connects TRBV5-1 to TRBJ1-4, with 8 nucleotides matching TRBD1. V lost 4 bases, J lost 3 bases, and 5 bases stayed unmatched. The length of the CDR3 is 15 residues. The V gene's germline CDR1 is SGHRS and CDR2 YFSETQ. This CDR3 is CASSPTGGSNEKLFF. In DNA, the CDR3 is TGCGCCAGCAGCCCCACAGGGGGGTCTAATGAAAAACTGTTTTTT.

The table lists this clonotype with a few counts. This sequence joins TRBV20-1 and TRBJ2-5, with TRBD2 identical over 9 bases. CDR1 is DFQATT and CDR2 is SNEGSKA in the germline V gene (reference sequence). V gave up 6 bases and J gave up 4 bases; unmatched junction bases: 9. The CDR3 length is 14 residues. The CDR3 loop is CSARPTSGIETQYF. The CDR3 DNA reads as TGCAGTGCCCGGCCGACTAGCGGTATAGAGACCCAGTACTTC.

This clonotype was found many times. The V gene is TRBV5-1, the J gene TRBJ2-5; D ambiguous. V lost 5 bases and J 0 bases, leaving 11 bases between the germline ends. Germline CDR1 and CDR2: SGHRS and YFSETQ. The CDR3 consists of 14 residues. The CDR3 loop is CASRSGFNQETQYF. The CDR3 nucleotides are TGCGCCAGCAGATCAGGTTTTAACCAAGAGACCCAGTACTTC.

About this clonotype itself: The CDR3 carries no conserved terminal phenylalanine or tryptophan, so it likely arises from a read error. This chain uses TRBV28 with TRBJ2-7; D is unclear. V was shortened by 2 bases and J by 0 bases, with 11 bases between the two germline ends. Germline CDR1 MDHEN, CDR2 SYDVKM. The CDR3 extends over 15 amino acids. The CDR3, as DNA: TGTGCCAGCAGTTTAGGGTTACTTCGCTCCTACGAGCAGTACTAC. Translating gives CASSLGLLRSYEQYY.

Regarding this clonotype: A clone one base away is much larger, so this may be a read error. This rearrangement joins TRBV5-5 to TRBJ2-5; unclear D gene. CDR1 is SGHKS and CDR2 is YYEKEE in the germline V gene (reference sequence). The CDR3 has 14 residues. Trimming shortened V by 1 base and J by 4 bases, and 11 bases separated the two germline ends. CDR3 nucleotides: TGTGCCAGCAGCTTGCCTGGGATCGTAGAGACCCAGTACTTC. Translation gives CASSLPGIVETQYF.

The chain couples TRBV7-9 to TRBJ2-7; D might be TRBD1 (6 bases). V lost 1 base and J 3 bases, leaving 13 bases between the germline ends. The germline gives CDR1 SEHNR, CDR2 FQNEAQ (reference sequence). This CDR3 has 15 amino acids. Written as DNA, the CDR3 is TGTGCCAGCAGCTTAGTTCAGGGGAGTGACTACGAGCAGTACTTC. Protein sequence: CASSLVQGSDYEQYF.

This clonotype was detected ten times or more. Since no conserved phenylalanine or tryptophan closes the CDR3, a read error is the likely cause. The DNA is omitted, as the CDR3 cannot be located on it reliably, and the CDR3 follows TCRdb's listing. The chain combines TRBV7-2 with TRBJ1-3; the listed D gene, TRBD1, was not tested against the DNA. Inclusive of both ends, the CDR3 amounts to 9 amino acids. CDR1 is SGHTA, CDR2 FQGNSA, per germline. This chain's CDR3 is CASSLNRES.